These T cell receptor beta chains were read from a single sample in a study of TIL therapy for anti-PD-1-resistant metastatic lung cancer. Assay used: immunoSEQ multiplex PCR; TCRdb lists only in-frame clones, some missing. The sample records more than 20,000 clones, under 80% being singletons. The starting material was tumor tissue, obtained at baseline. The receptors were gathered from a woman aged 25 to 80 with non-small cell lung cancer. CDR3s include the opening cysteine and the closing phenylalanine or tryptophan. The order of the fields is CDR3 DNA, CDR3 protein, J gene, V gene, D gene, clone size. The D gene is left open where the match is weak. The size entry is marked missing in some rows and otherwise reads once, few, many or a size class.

cdr3_nt: TGCGCCAGCAGCCTTGGACAGGGATTCTCCTACGAGCAGTACTTC; cdr3_aa: CASSLGQGFSYEQYF; j_call: TRBJ2-7; v_call: TRBV5-1; d_call: TRBD1; clone_size: few
cdr3_nt: TGCGCCAGCAGCTTGGCCCCCGCGAACAATGAGCAGTTCTTC; cdr3_aa: CASSLAPANNEQFF; j_call: TRBJ2-1; v_call: TRBV5-1; d_call: NA; clone_size: few
cdr3_nt: TGTGCCAGCAGCTTAGAGCCCTCAACTAGCGGGAGATACTACGAGCAGTACTTC; cdr3_aa: CASSLEPSTSGRYYEQYF; j_call: TRBJ2-7; v_call: TRBV11-2; d_call: TRBD2; clone_size: NA
cdr3_nt: TGTGCCAGCAGCTCCCGGACTAGCGGCTATGAAGGGGAGACCCAGTACTTC; cdr3_aa: CASSSRTSGYEGETQYF; j_call: TRBJ2-5; v_call: TRBV11-2; d_call: TRBD2; clone_size: few
cdr3_nt: TGTGCCAGCTCACCTAGCGGGGAAGCTTTCTTT; cdr3_aa: CASSPSGEAFF; j_call: TRBJ1-1; v_call: TRBV18; d_call: NA; clone_size: NA
cdr3_nt: TGTGCCAGCAGTTACCAGGGGACAGGTACCTACGAGCAGTACTTC; cdr3_aa: CASSYQGTGTYEQYF; j_call: TRBJ2-7; v_call: TRBV6-6; d_call: TRBD1; clone_size: NA
cdr3_nt: TGTGCCAGCAGCCACGGGACTAGTAGGTTGAGGGCGTTCTTC; cdr3_aa: CASSHGTSRLRAFF; j_call: TRBJ2-1; v_call: TRBV7-2; d_call: TRBD2; clone_size: NA
cdr3_nt: TGCGCCAGCAGCTTGGGGTTAGCGGGGACCAGCTCCTACGAGCAGTACTTC; cdr3_aa: CASSLGLAGTSSYEQYF; j_call: TRBJ2-7; v_call: TRBV5-1; d_call: TRBD2; clone_size: NA
cdr3_nt: TGTGCCAGCAGTGAATCGGGGAGCACAGATACGCAGTATTTT; cdr3_aa: CASSESGSTDTQYF; j_call: TRBJ2-3; v_call: TRBV6-1; d_call: NA; clone_size: NA
cdr3_nt: TGTGCCAGCAGAACAGGGAACTCTAATGAAAAACTGTTTTTT; cdr3_aa: CASRTGNSNEKLFF; j_call: TRBJ1-4; v_call: TRBV6-1; d_call: NA; clone_size: NA
cdr3_nt: TGTGCCAGCAAGCGGGAGGGATCCTACGAGCAGTACTTC; cdr3_aa: CASKREGSYEQYF; j_call: TRBJ2-7; v_call: TRBV2; d_call: TRBD2; clone_size: NA
cdr3_nt: TGTGCCAGCAGTTTCGACGGTTATAGCAATCAGCCCCAGCATTTT; cdr3_aa: CASSFDGYSNQPQHF; j_call: TRBJ1-5; v_call: TRBV27; d_call: NA; clone_size: NA
cdr3_nt: TGTGCCAGCAGCCAAGGATCAACAGACTATGGCTACACCTTC; cdr3_aa: CASSQGSTDYGYTF; j_call: TRBJ1-2; v_call: TRBV4-2; d_call: NA; clone_size: NA
cdr3_nt: TGTGCCAGTAGGGACAGGGGGTCCAATCAGCCCCAGCATTTT; cdr3_aa: CASRDRGSNQPQHF; j_call: TRBJ1-5; v_call: TRBV19; d_call: TRBD1; clone_size: once
cdr3_nt: TGTGCCAGCAGCCATGAGACAGGCTATGGCTACACCTTC; cdr3_aa: CASSHETGYGYTF; j_call: TRBJ1-2; v_call: TRBV14; d_call: NA; clone_size: NA
cdr3_nt: TGCGCCAGCAGCCAAGATGCGTTGCTAGCGGGAGTTGTTGAGACCCAGTACTTC; cdr3_aa: CASSQDALLAGVVETQYF; j_call: TRBJ2-5; v_call: TRBV4-1; d_call: TRBD2; clone_size: NA
cdr3_nt: TGTGCCAGCAGCTTAGCGCTTGGGGGAAAGGTGGACTATGGCTACACCTTC; cdr3_aa: CASSLALGGKVDYGYTF; j_call: TRBJ1-2; v_call: TRBV7-9; d_call: NA; clone_size: few
cdr3_nt: TGTGCCATCAGTGATCGCAAAAGCTCCTACGAGCAGTACTTC; cdr3_aa: CAISDRKSSYEQYF; j_call: TRBJ2-7; v_call: TRBV10-3; d_call: NA; clone_size: NA
cdr3_nt: TGTGCCAGCAGGCCGGGACTGTATAGCAATCAGCCCCAGCATTTT; cdr3_aa: CASRPGLYSNQPQHF; j_call: TRBJ1-5; v_call: TRBV6-4; d_call: NA; clone_size: NA
cdr3_nt: TGTGCCAGCATTTGGTCGAACACCGGGGAGCTGTTTTTT; cdr3_aa: CASIWSNTGELFF; j_call: TRBJ2-2; v_call: TRBV2; d_call: NA; clone_size: few
cdr3_nt: TGTGCCAGCATGAGGGCCTACAATGAGCAGTTCTTC; cdr3_aa: CASMRAYNEQFF; j_call: TRBJ2-1; v_call: TRBV6-1; d_call: NA; clone_size: NA
cdr3_nt: TGTGCCTGGAGGACTACAAACAATGAGCAGTTCTTC; cdr3_aa: CAWRTTNNEQFF; j_call: TRBJ2-1; v_call: TRBV30; d_call: NA; clone_size: once
cdr3_nt: TGCGCCAGCAGCTTAGGACAGGGGGCGTTTGGCTACACCTTC; cdr3_aa: CASSLGQGAFGYTF; j_call: TRBJ1-2; v_call: TRBV5-1; d_call: TRBD1; clone_size: once
cdr3_nt: TGTGCCTGGATCCCGGGACTAGCTAGCTCCTACGAGCAGTACTTC; cdr3_aa: CAWIPGLASSYEQYF; j_call: TRBJ2-7; v_call: TRBV30; d_call: TRBD2; clone_size: NA
cdr3_nt: TGTGCCAGCAGCTCCGAGCGGGATACATCCACCGGGGAGCTGTTTTTT; cdr3_aa: CASSSERDTSTGELFF; j_call: TRBJ2-2; v_call: TRBV7-6; d_call: TRBD2; clone_size: NA
cdr3_nt: TGTGCCAGCAGGGGGACCCCGGAAGGCCAAGTGAACACTGAAGCTTTCTTT; cdr3_aa: CASRGTPEGQVNTEAFF; j_call: TRBJ1-1; v_call: TRBV2; d_call: NA; clone_size: NA
cdr3_nt: TGTGCCAGCAGCCACTTCCCCGGGGGGCCCCAGCATTTT; cdr3_aa: CASSHFPGGPQHF; j_call: TRBJ1-5; v_call: TRBV14; d_call: NA; clone_size: NA
cdr3_nt: TGTGCCTGGAGGACCGGGACAGGGAAAGAGGAGCAGTACTTC; cdr3_aa: CAWRTGTGKEEQYF; j_call: TRBJ2-7; v_call: TRBV30; d_call: TRBD1; clone_size: NA
cdr3_nt: TGCGCCAGCACCCCCGGTGGCGGTAGTCTCTCCGAGCAGTACTTC; cdr3_aa: CASTPGGGSLSEQYF; j_call: TRBJ2-7; v_call: TRBV5-1; d_call: NA; clone_size: NA
cdr3_nt: TGCGCCAGCAGCTTCGGGAACGGGGATCAGCCCCAGCATTTT; cdr3_aa: CASSFGNGDQPQHF; j_call: TRBJ1-5; v_call: TRBV5-1; d_call: NA; clone_size: NA
cdr3_nt: TGCAGTGCTAGAGCTCCCATCGAGCAGTACTTC; cdr3_aa: CSARAPIEQYF; j_call: TRBJ2-7; v_call: TRBV20-1; d_call: NA; clone_size: NA
cdr3_nt: TGCGCCACCGGGACTAGCGACTACAATGAGCAGTTCTTC; cdr3_aa: CATGTSDYNEQFF; j_call: TRBJ2-1; v_call: TRBV5-1; d_call: TRBD2; clone_size: NA
cdr3_nt: TGTGCCTGGAAAACCGGGGGCGTTGTTATGGAGACCCAGTACTTC; cdr3_aa: CAWKTGGVVMETQYF; j_call: TRBJ2-5; v_call: TRBV30; d_call: NA; clone_size: few
cdr3_nt: TGTGCCACCAAAGAGGGAGGAATCTACAATGAGCAGTTCTTC; cdr3_aa: CATKEGGIYNEQFF; j_call: TRBJ2-1; v_call: TRBV5-4; d_call: NA; clone_size: few
cdr3_nt: TGTGCCAGCAGACCCCCGGGGAGGGAGACCCAGTACTTC; cdr3_aa: CASRPPGRETQYF; j_call: TRBJ2-5; v_call: TRBV27; d_call: NA; clone_size: NA
cdr3_nt: TGTGCCAGCAGTATACAGGGCGCCTACGAGCAGTACTTC; cdr3_aa: CASSIQGAYEQYF; j_call: TRBJ2-7; v_call: TRBV6-1; d_call: NA; clone_size: NA
cdr3_nt: TGTGCCAGCAGCTTAGGGACCCCCGGCAATCAGCCCCAGCATTTT; cdr3_aa: CASSLGTPGNQPQHF; j_call: TRBJ1-5; v_call: TRBV7-2; d_call: NA; clone_size: NA
cdr3_nt: TGTGCCTGGAGTGTAAAGCTGGGGACCATATATTTT; cdr3_aa: CAWSVKLGTIYF; j_call: TRBJ1-3; v_call: TRBV30; d_call: NA; clone_size: few
cdr3_nt: TGTGCCAGCGCAAGCGCAGGGGGCCGCGCCACTAACTATGGCTACACCTTC; cdr3_aa: CASASAGGRATNYGYTF; j_call: TRBJ1-2; v_call: TRBV27; d_call: TRBD1; clone_size: NA
cdr3_nt: TGTGCCAGCAGCAGACTAGTTTCCTACAATGAGCAGTTCTTC; cdr3_aa: CASSRLVSYNEQFF; j_call: TRBJ2-1; v_call: TRBV27; d_call: NA; clone_size: NA
cdr3_nt: TGTGCCTGGTCGTCACTAGCGGGCACAGATACGCAGTATTTT; cdr3_aa: CAWSSLAGTDTQYF; j_call: TRBJ2-3; v_call: TRBV30; d_call: TRBD2; clone_size: NA
cdr3_nt: TGTGCCAGCCTGAGGGACAGGGAGGACACTGAAGCTTTCTTT; cdr3_aa: CASLRDREDTEAFF; j_call: TRBJ1-1; v_call: TRBV6-4; d_call: TRBD1; clone_size: NA
cdr3_nt: TGCGCCAGCAGCCCCTCACCCGGACCACGTGAGCTTGGAGTGAGAAGCGGGGAGCTGTTTTTT; cdr3_aa: CASSPSPGPRELGVRSGELFF; j_call: TRBJ2-2; v_call: TRBV4-1; d_call: NA; clone_size: NA
cdr3_nt: TGTGCCAGCAGTGACCAGTCAGACCTAACCGGGGAGCTGTTTTTT; cdr3_aa: CASSDQSDLTGELFF; j_call: TRBJ2-2; v_call: TRBV6-4; d_call: NA; clone_size: NA
cdr3_nt: TGTGCCAGCAGCTTTGGGGAGAATGAAAAACTGTTTTTT; cdr3_aa: CASSFGENEKLFF; j_call: TRBJ1-4; v_call: TRBV5-6; d_call: NA; clone_size: NA
cdr3_nt: TGTGCCAGCAGTAACGAGCGGGAGGGCCTTTACCAAGAGACCCAGTACTTC; cdr3_aa: CASSNEREGLYQETQYF; j_call: TRBJ2-5; v_call: TRBV5-6; d_call: TRBD2; clone_size: NA
cdr3_nt: TGTGCCAGCGGATACAGGGTGGCTGAAGCTTTCTTT; cdr3_aa: CASGYRVAEAFF; j_call: TRBJ1-1; v_call: TRBV2; d_call: NA; clone_size: NA
cdr3_nt: TGTGCCACTGGGTGGGGGAATCAGCCCCAGCATTTT; cdr3_aa: CATGWGNQPQHF; j_call: TRBJ1-5; v_call: TRBV19; d_call: NA; clone_size: few
cdr3_nt: TGTGCCAGCAGCTTCGGGGGATTTAGGTACGAGCAGTACTTC; cdr3_aa: CASSFGGFRYEQYF; j_call: TRBJ2-7; v_call: TRBV11-1; d_call: NA; clone_size: NA
cdr3_nt: TGCGCCAGCAGCTTTGACGGGGGTCGAACAGATACGCAGTATTTT; cdr3_aa: CASSFDGGRTDTQYF; j_call: TRBJ2-3; v_call: TRBV5-1; d_call: NA; clone_size: NA
cdr3_nt: TGTGCCAGCAGTGACAGGACAGGGTGGACTGAAGCTTTCTTT; cdr3_aa: CASSDRTGWTEAFF; j_call: TRBJ1-1; v_call: TRBV6-1; d_call: TRBD1; clone_size: NA
cdr3_nt: TGCGCCAGCAGCCGGCTGGGACAGGGCTACGAGCAGTACTTC; cdr3_aa: CASSRLGQGYEQYF; j_call: TRBJ2-7; v_call: TRBV4-1; d_call: TRBD1; clone_size: NA
cdr3_nt: TGTGCCACCAGCAGAGTCGGGGGGCTTTCGCAACAGACCCAGTACTTC; cdr3_aa: CATSRVGGLSQQTQYF; j_call: TRBJ2-5; v_call: TRBV15; d_call: NA; clone_size: NA
cdr3_nt: TGCGCCAGCAGTGAGAACGGGGCCTATGGCTACACCTTC; cdr3_aa: CASSENGAYGYTF; j_call: TRBJ1-2; v_call: TRBV10-2; d_call: NA; clone_size: NA
cdr3_nt: TGTGCCAGCAGTTTACCCGGACAGGGAAGTAACTATGGCTACACCTTC; cdr3_aa: CASSLPGQGSNYGYTF; j_call: TRBJ1-2; v_call: TRBV28; d_call: TRBD1; clone_size: few
cdr3_nt: TGTGCCAGCAGCTTAAGGGGGCAGGACACTGAAGCTTTCTTT; cdr3_aa: CASSLRGQDTEAFF; j_call: TRBJ1-1; v_call: TRBV11-2; d_call: TRBD1; clone_size: NA
cdr3_nt: TGTGCCAGCAGTTTTGGACAGGGGGCGCTGGGGAAAGCTTTCTTT; cdr3_aa: CASSFGQGALGKAFF; j_call: TRBJ1-1; v_call: TRBV2; d_call: TRBD1; clone_size: many
cdr3_nt: TGTGCCAGCTCACCCGGACAGGGGTTCCAGCCCCAGCATTTT; cdr3_aa: CASSPGQGFQPQHF; j_call: TRBJ1-5; v_call: TRBV18; d_call: TRBD1; clone_size: NA